One and the same sample provided the 18 T cell receptor beta chains below, sequenced in a study of T-cell memory formation after mild COVID-19. TCRdb used MiXCR to reprocess the 5' RACE reads, holding one entry per CDR3 protein. The repertoire consists of a few hundred thousand distinct CDR3 sequences, with approximately 22% occurring once and the leading ten covering around 23%. Sample: PBMCs or a T cell subset sorted from them (not recorded which). These receptor sequences come from a man younger than 30 who had mild COVID-19 (a few samples of this study predate the infection). Cell type and time point are not known.

This clonotype was seen more than once but under ten times. V gene TRBV28 combines with J gene TRBJ2-7, with D perhaps TRBD1 (6 bases). Germline V gene lookup returns CDR1 MDHEN and CDR2 SYDVKM. The V and J ends lost 7 bases and 5 bases respectively, with 15 bases between them. The CDR3 length is 13 residues. The CDR3 sequence: CASTGGWGHEQYF. The CDR3 DNA follows: TGTGCCAGCACCGGAGGTTGGGGGCACGAGCAGTACTTC. The full variable domain, its missing parts supplied by reference TRBV28 and TRBJ2-7, is DVKVTQSSRYLVKRTGEKVFLECVQDMDHENMFWYRQDPGLGLRLIYFSYDVKMKEKGDIPEGYSVSREKKERFSLILESASTNQTSMYLCASTGGWGHEQYFGPGTRLTVT.

This chain links TRBV20-1 with TRBJ2-3, with 9 bases that match TRBD1. This CDR3 comprises 13 residues. The V gene end was trimmed by 7 bases and the J gene end by 3 bases; junction bases not matched to a gene: 5. Germline V CDR1 and CDR2: DFQATT, SNEGSKA (reference sequence). In nucleotides, the CDR3 is TGCAGTGGACAGGGGGGGCCGACAGATACGCAGTATTTT. Protein sequence: CSGQGGPTDTQYF.

This clonotype was recorded at least ten times. The genes are TRBV20-1 and TRBJ2-1; possibly TRBD1 or TRBD2 for D (6 bases each). The CDR3 is 16 residues long. The germline V gene encodes CDR1 DFQATT and CDR2 SNEGSKA (reference sequence). The V end was cut by 0 bases, the J end by 5 bases, with 17 bases between. The CDR3: CSARDTGGYDHNEQFF. CDR3 sequence (DNA): TGCAGTGCTAGAGATACCGGGGGCTACGACCACAATGAGCAGTTCTTC.

This clonotype was recorded a few times. The chain has TRBV11-1 and TRBJ2-3; possibly TRBD2 for D (6 bases). Deletions cut 6 bases from V and 4 bases from J, with 26 bases between. CDR1 is SGHAT, CDR2 FQDESV, per germline (reference sequence). The CDR3 is 18 amino acids. CDR3: CASRTPRGASREADTQYF. The CDR3 DNA is TGTGCCAGCAGGACACCCCGCGGGGCTAGCCGAGAGGCAGATACGCAGTATTTT.

This chain connects TRBV4-2 to TRBJ1-3, with D possibly TRBD1 on 6 matching bases. The germline V gene has CDR1 LGHNA and CDR2 YNFKEQ. V lost 1 base, J lost 0 bases, and 13 bases lay in between. The CDR3 contains 17 residues. CDR3 in DNA: TGTGCCAGCAGCCAAGCGGCAGGGGCACTCTCTGGAAACACCATATATTTT. Translated, it gives CASSQAAGALSGNTIYF.

The V gene is TRBV4-1, the J gene TRBJ2-7, with 7 bases lining up with TRBD1. Germline V lookup: CDR1 MGHRA, CDR2 YSYEKL. After removal of 4 bases from V and 1 base from J, the junction contained 13 bases not matched to a gene. The CDR3 is 17 amino acids. The CDR3 reads CASSPETGVTGSYEQYF. For the CDR3, the DNA is TGCGCCAGCAGCCCTGAAACAGGGGTAACGGGTTCCTACGAGCAGTACTTC.

This clonotype was picked up a small number of times. The chain carries TRBV3-1 and TRBJ2-1; 7 bases are a match to TRBD1. The CDR3 has 15 amino acids. With V trimmed by 5 bases and J by 2 bases, 6 bases remained unmatched. In germline, CDR1 is LGHDT, CDR2 YNNKEL (reference sequence). CDR3 DNA: TGTGCCAGCAGCAGTCCCGGGACAGCCTACAATGAGCAGTTCTTC. It specifies CASSSPGTAYNEQFF.

The genes are TRBV7-9 and TRBJ2-3; 7 bases align to TRBD1. The CDR3 consists of 14 residues. Unmatched junction bases numbered 7, after V lost 6 bases and J lost 4 bases. Per the germline V gene, CDR1 is SEHNR and CDR2 is FQNEAQ (reference sequence). The CDR3 reads CASRDTTGADTQYF. The CDR3 nucleotides are TGTGCCAGCAGAGATACCACAGGGGCAGATACGCAGTATTTT.

The chain links TRBV14 to TRBJ2-1, with 8 positions matching TRBD2. CDR3 length: 17 residues. The V gene end was trimmed by 4 bases and the J gene end by 3 bases; junction bases not matched to a gene: 11. Germline CDR1 SGHDN, CDR2 FVKESK. CDR3 DNA: TGTGCCAGCAGCCCCACCTGGGGACGGGGGGGCTACAATGAGCAGTTCTTC. Translating it yields CASSPTWGRGGYNEQFF.

This clonotype was found a few times. The chain recombines TRBV15 with TRBJ1-2, with D perhaps TRBD1 (5 bases). V was cut by 5 bases and J by 5 bases, with 15 bases left in between. CDR1 is LNHNV, CDR2 YYDKDF, per germline (reference sequence). This CDR3 is 14 amino acids long. The CDR3, as DNA: TGTGCCACCAGCGGGGGGTCAGGGTTATATGGCTACACCTTC. Protein sequence: CATSGGSGLYGYTF.

The chain uses TRBV30 and TRBJ2-1; D gene ambiguous. V shed 5 bases and J shed 7 bases, with 9 bases lying between them. The CDR3 is 11 residues long. Germline CDR1 GTSNPN, CDR2 SVGIG (reference sequence). CDR3 bases: TGTGCCTGGGGCCACAGTAATGAGCAGTTCTTC. Its translation: CAWGHSNEQFF.

V is TRBV20-1 and J is TRBJ2-3; D gene ambiguous. V shed 3 bases and J shed 2 bases, with 9 bases lying between them. The V gene's germline CDR1 is DFQATT and CDR2 SNEGSKA (reference sequence). The CDR3 is 13 amino acids. The CDR3 nucleotides are TGCAGTGCTAGTCCCCGGAACACAGATACGCAGTATTTT. Encoded protein: CSASPRNTDTQYF.

This clonotype has only a few counts. V is TRBV20-1 and J is TRBJ2-4; TRBD1 aligns across 7 bases. The CDR3 is made up of 12 amino acids. After removal of 5 bases from V and 5 bases from J, the junction contained 3 bases not matched to a gene. The germline gives CDR1 DFQATT, CDR2 SNEGSKA (reference sequence). CDR3 coding DNA: TGCAGTGCTGGGGACAGAGAAAACATTCAGTACTTC. Protein product: CSAGDRENIQYF.

The chain carries TRBV6-6 and TRBJ2-3; D tentatively fits TRBD1 or TRBD2 (5 bases each). V was shortened by 2 bases and J by 6 bases, with 9 bases between the two germline ends. This CDR3 region has 13 residues. Germline lookup yields CDR1 MNHNY and CDR2 SVGAGI (reference sequence). The CDR3 here is CASSYGTLDTQYF. Here the CDR3 DNA reads TGTGCCAGCAGTTACGGGACGTTGGATACGCAGTATTTT.

The rearrangement links TRBV12-3 or TRBV12-4 to TRBJ1-2; perhaps TRBD1 as D (6 bases). V dropped 1 base and J dropped 1 base, with 10 bases sitting between them. This CDR3 has 15 residues. The CDR3 DNA sequence: TGTGCCAGCAGTTTAGTCAGGGGTTATAACTATGGCTACACCTTC. It codes for CASSLVRGYNYGYTF.

This clonotype was observed a few times. This rearrangement joins TRBV3-1 to TRBJ2-1, with TRBD1 matching over 10 bases. V lost 1 base, J lost 4 bases, and 1 base stayed unmatched. This CDR3 is built from 15 residues. Germline V gene sequence: CDR1 LGHDT, CDR2 YNNKEL (reference sequence). The CDR3 DNA reads TGTGCCAGCAGCCAAGGACAGGGGGCATACAATGAGCAGTTCTTC. Translating it yields CASSQGQGAYNEQFF.

Written as DNA, the CDR3 is TGCGCCAGCAGCCGGGCGGACAGGGGCTATGGCTACACCTTC. Translation: CASSRADRGYGYTF. The chain links TRBV4-3 to TRBJ1-2; TRBD1 agrees at 9 bases. The length of the CDR3 is 14 residues. The germline gives CDR1 LGHNA, CDR2 YSLEER. After removal of 4 bases from V and 4 bases from J, the junction contained 4 bases not matched to a gene.

V is TRBV20-1 and J is TRBJ2-7; D is ambiguous. The ends were cut back, 1 base at V and 1 base at J, with 17 bases in the middle. Germline V gene sequence: CDR1 DFQATT, CDR2 SNEGSKA (reference sequence). This CDR3 is built from 16 residues. Here the CDR3 DNA reads TGCAGTGCTAGAGGGTCCCCATCCCTCCCTTCCTACGAGCAGTACGTC. Translation: CSARGSPSLPSYEQYV.